This entry features one T cell receptor beta chain sequence. This record comes from a study of identical twins. The CDR3 loop spans 16 amino acids. V lost 1 base to trimming and J lost 6 bases; unmatched junction nucleotides: 6. CDR1 and CDR2 from the germline V gene are SGHTA and FQGNSA. All of the donors were Caucasians in good health. TCRdb fed the 5' RACE reads into MiXCR, producing one record per CDR3 protein. The table has around 480,000 distinct CDR3 sequences, 14% seen once. These data are also associated with another study on yellow fever vaccine responses in identical twins.

The chain employs TRBV7-2 and TRBJ2-3; 11 nucleotides align to TRBD2. The clonotype comes from a woman younger than 35 in good health. Sequenced: CD4+ T cells sorted from blood. The CDR3 DNA is TGTGCCAGCAGCTTAGAAGTAGCGGGGGGGGTGGATACGCAGTATTTT. It codes for CASSLEVAGGVDTQYF.